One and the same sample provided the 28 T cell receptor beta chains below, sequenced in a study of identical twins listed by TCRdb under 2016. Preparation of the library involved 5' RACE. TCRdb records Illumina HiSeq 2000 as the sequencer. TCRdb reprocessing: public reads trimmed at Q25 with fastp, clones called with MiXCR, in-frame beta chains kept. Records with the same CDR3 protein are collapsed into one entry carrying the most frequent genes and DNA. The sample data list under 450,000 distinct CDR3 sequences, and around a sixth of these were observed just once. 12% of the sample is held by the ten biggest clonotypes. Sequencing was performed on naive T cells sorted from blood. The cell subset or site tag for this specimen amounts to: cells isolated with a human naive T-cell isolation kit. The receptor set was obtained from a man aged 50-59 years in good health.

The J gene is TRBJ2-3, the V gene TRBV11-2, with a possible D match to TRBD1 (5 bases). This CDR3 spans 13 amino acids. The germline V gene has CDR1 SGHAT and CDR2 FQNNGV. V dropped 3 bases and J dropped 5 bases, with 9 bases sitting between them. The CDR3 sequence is CASSLAREDTQYF. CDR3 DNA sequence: TGTGCCAGCAGCTTGGCCAGGGAAGATACGCAGTATTTT.

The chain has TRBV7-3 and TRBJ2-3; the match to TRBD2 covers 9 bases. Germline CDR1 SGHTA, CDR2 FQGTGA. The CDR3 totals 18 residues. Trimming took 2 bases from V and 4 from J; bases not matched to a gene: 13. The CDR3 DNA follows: TGTGCCAGCAGCTTATCTTCCACTAGCGGGTGGGAGCCAGATACGCAGTATTTT. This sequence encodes CASSLSSTSGWEPDTQYF.

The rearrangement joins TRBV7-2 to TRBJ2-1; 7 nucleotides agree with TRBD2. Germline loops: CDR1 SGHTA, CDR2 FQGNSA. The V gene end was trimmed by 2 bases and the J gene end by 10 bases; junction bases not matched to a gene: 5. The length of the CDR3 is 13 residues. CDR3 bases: TGTGCCAGCAGCTTATATTACGGGGGGGAGCAGTTCTTC. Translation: CASSLYYGGEQFF.

The CDR3: CSVQGRVYEQYF. The CDR3 DNA sequence: TGCAGTGTTCAGGGCCGCGTCTACGAGCAGTACTTC. The chain couples TRBV20-1 to TRBJ2-7, with D possibly TRBD1 on 5 matching bases. Per the germline V gene, CDR1 is DFQATT and CDR2 is SNEGSKA (reference sequence). The CDR3 consists of 12 residues. V was pared by 7 bases and J by 3 bases, with 13 bases between.

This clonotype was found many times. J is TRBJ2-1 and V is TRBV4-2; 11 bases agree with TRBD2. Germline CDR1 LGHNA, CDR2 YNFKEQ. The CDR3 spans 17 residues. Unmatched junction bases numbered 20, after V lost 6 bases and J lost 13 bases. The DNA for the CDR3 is TGTGCCAGCAGTCAATCCGGGACTAGCGGTACGAATAGCGGCCAGTTCTTC. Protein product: CASSQSGTSGTNSGQFF.

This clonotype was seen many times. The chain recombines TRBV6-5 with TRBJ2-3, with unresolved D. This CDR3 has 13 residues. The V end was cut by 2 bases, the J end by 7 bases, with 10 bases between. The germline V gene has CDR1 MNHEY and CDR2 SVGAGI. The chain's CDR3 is CASSYLDQNTQYF. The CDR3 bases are TGTGCCAGCAGTTACCTTGACCAAAATACGCAGTATTTT.

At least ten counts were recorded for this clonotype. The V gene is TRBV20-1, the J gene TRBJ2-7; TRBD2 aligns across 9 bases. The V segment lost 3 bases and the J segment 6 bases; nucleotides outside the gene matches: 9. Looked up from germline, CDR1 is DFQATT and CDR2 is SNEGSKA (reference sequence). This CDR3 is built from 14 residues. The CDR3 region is CSASDGGRASEQYF. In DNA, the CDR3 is TGCAGTGCTAGCGACGGCGGGAGGGCCTCCGAGCAGTACTTC.

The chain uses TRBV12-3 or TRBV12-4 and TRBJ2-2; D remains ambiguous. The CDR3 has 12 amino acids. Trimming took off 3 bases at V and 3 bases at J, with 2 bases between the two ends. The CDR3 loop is CASSFYTGELFF. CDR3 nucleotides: TGTGCCAGCAGTTTCTACACCGGGGAGCTGTTTTTT.

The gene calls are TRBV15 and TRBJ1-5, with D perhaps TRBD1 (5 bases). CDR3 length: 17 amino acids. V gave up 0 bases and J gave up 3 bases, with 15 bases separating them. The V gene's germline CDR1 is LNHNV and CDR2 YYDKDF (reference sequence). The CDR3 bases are TGTGCCACCAGCAGAGATGGTTATGCGACAGTCAATCAGCCCCAGCATTTT. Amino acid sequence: CATSRDGYATVNQPQHF.

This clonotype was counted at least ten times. The CDR3 is CASSQTLRSDEQFF. The CDR3 DNA follows: TGTGCCAGCAGCCAGACTTTGAGGTCCGATGAGCAGTTCTTC. V is TRBV14 and J is TRBJ2-1; D call uncertain. Trimming took 3 bases from V and 8 from J, leaving 14 bases between them. There are 14 residues in the CDR3. The germline V gene encodes CDR1 SGHDN and CDR2 FVKESK.

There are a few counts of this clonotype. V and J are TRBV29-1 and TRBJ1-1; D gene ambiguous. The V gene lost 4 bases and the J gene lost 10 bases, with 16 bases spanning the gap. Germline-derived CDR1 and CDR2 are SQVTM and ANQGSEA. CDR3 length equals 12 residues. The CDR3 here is CSVVSTGPGAFF. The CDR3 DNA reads TGCAGCGTTGTAAGTACGGGCCCCGGAGCTTTCTTT.

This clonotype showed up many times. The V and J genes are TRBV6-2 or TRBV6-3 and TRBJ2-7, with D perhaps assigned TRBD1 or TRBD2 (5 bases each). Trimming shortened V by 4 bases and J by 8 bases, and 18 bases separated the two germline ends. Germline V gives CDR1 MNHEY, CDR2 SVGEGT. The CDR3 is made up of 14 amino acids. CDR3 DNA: TGTGCCAGCAGTTCCGCCCTCTCAGGGAGCAAGCAGTACTTC. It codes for CASSSALSGSKQYF.

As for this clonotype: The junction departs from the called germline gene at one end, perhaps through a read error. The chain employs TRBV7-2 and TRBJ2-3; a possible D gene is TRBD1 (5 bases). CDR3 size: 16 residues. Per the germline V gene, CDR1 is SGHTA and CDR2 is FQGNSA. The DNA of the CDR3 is TGTGCCAGCAGCTTATTTTGGGCCGAGGTGACAGATTCGCAGTATTTT. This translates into CASSLFWAEVTDSQYF.

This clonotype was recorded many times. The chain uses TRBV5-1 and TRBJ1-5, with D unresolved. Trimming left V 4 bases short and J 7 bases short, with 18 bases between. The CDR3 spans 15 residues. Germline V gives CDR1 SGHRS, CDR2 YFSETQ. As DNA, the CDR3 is TGCGCCAGCAGCCTAACGACGGGTCTGGGGCAGCCCCAGCATTTT. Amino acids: CASSLTTGLGQPQHF. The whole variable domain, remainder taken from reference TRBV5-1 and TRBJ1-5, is KAGVTQTPRYLIKTRGQQVTLSCSPISGHRSVSWYQQTPGQGLQFLFEYFSETQRNKGNFPGRFSGRQFSNSRSEMNVSTLELGDSALYLCASSLTTGLGQPQHFGDGTRLSIL.

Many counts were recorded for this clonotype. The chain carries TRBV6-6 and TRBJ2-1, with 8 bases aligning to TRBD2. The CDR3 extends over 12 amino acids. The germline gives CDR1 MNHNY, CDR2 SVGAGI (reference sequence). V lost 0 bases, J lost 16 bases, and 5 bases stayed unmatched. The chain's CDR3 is CASSYSGTSCFF. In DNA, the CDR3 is TGTGCCAGCAGTTACTCGGGGACTAGTTGCTTCTTC.

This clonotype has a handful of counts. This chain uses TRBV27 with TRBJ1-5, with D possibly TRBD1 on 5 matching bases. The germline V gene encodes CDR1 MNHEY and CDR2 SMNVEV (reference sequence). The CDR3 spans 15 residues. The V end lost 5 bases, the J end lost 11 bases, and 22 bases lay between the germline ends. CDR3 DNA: TGTGCCAGCAGTGCCGCACTCGGGGCCCTAGGGGCCCAGCATTTT. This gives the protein CASSAALGALGAQHF.

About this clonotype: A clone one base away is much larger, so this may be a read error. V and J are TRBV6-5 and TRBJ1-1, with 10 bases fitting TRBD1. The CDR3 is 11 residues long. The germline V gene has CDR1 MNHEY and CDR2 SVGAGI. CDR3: CASGTGVEALF. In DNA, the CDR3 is TGTGCCAGCGGGACAGGGGTTGAAGCTCTCTTT.

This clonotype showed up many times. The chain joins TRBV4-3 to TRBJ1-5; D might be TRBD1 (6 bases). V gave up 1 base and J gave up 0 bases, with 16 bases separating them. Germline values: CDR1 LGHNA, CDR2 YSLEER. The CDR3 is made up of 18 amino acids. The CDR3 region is CASSQGTQGPYSNQPQHF. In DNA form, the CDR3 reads TGCGCCAGCAGCCAAGGGACCCAGGGGCCCTATAGCAATCAGCCCCAGCATTTT.

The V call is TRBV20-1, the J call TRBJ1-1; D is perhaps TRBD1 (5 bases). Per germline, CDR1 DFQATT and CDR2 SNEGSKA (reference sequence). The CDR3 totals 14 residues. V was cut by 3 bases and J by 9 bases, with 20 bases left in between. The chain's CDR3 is CSASPPQGAHKAFF. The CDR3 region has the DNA TGCAGTGCTAGTCCTCCCCAAGGGGCGCACAAAGCTTTCTTT.

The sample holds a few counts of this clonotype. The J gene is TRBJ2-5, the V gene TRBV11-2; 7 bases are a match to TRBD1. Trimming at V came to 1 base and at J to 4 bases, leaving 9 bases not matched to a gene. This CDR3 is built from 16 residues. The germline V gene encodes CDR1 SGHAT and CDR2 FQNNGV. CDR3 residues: CASSLADREMAETQYF. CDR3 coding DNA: TGTGCCAGCAGCTTAGCCGACAGGGAGATGGCAGAGACCCAGTACTTC.

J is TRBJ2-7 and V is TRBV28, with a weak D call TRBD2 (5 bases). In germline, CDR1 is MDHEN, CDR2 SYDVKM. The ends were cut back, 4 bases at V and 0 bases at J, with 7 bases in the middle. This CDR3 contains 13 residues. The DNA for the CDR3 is TGTGCCAGCAGTTCCGGGGACTCCTACGAGCAGTACTTC. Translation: CASSSGDSYEQYF. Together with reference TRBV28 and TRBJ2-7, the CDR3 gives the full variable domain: DVKVTQSSRYLVKRTGEKVFLECVQDMDHENMFWYRQDPGLGLRLIYFSYDVKMKEKGDIPEGYSVSREKKERFSLILESASTNQTSMYLCASSSGDSYEQYFGPGTRLTVT.

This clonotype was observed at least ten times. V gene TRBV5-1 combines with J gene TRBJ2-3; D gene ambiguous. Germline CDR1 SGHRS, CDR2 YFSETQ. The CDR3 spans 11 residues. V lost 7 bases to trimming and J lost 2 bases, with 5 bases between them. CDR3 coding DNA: TGCGCCAGCCGAAACACAGATACGCAGTATTTT. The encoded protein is CASRNTDTQYF.

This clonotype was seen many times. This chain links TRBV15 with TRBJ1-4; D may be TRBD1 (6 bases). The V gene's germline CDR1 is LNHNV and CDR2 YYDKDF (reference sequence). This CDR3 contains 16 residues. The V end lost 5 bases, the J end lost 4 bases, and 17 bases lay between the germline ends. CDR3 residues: CATSDRRQDFNEKLFF. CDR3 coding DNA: TGTGCCACCAGCGACCGAAGACAGGACTTTAATGAAAAACTGTTTTTT.

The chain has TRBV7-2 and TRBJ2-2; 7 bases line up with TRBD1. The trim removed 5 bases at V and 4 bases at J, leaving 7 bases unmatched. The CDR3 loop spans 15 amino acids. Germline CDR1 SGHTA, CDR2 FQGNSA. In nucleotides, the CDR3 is TGTGCCAGCAGCCGGGACAGTCCGATCACCGGGGAGCTGTTTTTT. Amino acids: CASSRDSPITGELFF. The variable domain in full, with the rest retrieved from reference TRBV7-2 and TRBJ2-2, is GAGVSQSPSNKVTEKGKDVELRCDPISGHTALYWYRQSLGQGLEFLIYFQGNSAPDKSGLPSDRFSAERTGGSVSTLTIQRTQQEDSAVYLCASSRDSPITGELFFGEGSRLTVL.

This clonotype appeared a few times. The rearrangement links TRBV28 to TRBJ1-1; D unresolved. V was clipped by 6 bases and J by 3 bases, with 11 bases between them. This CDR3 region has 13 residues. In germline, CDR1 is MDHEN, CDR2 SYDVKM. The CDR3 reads CASSPNLHTEAFF. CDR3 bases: TGTGCCAGCAGCCCAAACTTACACACTGAAGCTTTCTTT. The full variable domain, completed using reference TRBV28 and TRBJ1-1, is DVKVTQSSRYLVKRTGEKVFLECVQDMDHENMFWYRQDPGLGLRLIYFSYDVKMKEKGDIPEGYSVSREKKERFSLILESASTNQTSMYLCASSPNLHTEAFFGQGTRLTVV.

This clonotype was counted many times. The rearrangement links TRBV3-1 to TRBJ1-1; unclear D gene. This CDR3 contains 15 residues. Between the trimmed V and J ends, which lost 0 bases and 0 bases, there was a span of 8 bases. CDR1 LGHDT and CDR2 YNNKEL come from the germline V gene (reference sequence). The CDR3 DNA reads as TGTGCCAGCAGCCAAGAAAGGCGCCTGAACACTGAAGCTTTCTTT. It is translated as CASSQERRLNTEAFF. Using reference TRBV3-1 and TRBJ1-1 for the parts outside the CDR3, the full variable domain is DTAVSQTPKYLVTQMGNDKSIKCEQNLGHDTMYWYKQDSKKFLKIMFSYNNKELIINETVPNRFSPKSPDKAHLNLHINSLELGDSAVYFCASSQERRLNTEAFFGQGTRLTVV.

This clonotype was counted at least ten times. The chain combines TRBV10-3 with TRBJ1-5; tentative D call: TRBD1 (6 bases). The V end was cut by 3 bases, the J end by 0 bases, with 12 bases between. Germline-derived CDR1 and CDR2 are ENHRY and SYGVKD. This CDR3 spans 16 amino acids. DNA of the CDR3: TGTGCCATCAGTGAACTTGACAGGAGTAGCAATCAGCCCCAGCATTTT. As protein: CAISELDRSSNQPQHF.

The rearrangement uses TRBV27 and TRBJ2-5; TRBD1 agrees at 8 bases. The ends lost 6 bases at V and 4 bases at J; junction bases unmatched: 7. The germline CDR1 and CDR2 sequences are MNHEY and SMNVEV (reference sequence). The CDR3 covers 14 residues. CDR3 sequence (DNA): TGTGCCAGCAGGCGAACCCAGGGGGCAGAGACCCAGTACTTC. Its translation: CASRRTQGAETQYF.